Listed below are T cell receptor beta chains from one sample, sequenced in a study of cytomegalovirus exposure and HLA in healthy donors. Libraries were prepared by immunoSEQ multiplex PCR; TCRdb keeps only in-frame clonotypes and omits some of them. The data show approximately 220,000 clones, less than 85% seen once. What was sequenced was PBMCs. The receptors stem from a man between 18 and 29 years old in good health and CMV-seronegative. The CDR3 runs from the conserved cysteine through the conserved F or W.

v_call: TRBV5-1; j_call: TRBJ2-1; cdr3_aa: CASSLLSQNEQFF
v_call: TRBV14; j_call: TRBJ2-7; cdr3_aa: CASSLRLAGLSYEQYF
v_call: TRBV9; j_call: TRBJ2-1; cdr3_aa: CASSGTGSALYNEQFF
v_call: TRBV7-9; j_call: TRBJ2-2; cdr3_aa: CASSPNTSGRTGELFF
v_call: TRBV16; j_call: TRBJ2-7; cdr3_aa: CASSQGAAGVTYEQYF
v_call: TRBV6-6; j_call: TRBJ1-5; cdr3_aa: CASSYSQFNQPQHF
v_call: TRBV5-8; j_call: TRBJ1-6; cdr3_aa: CASSREIGTGKNSPLHF
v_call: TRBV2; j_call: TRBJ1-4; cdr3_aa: CASSEGGLGEKLFF
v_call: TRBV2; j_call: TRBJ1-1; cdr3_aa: CASSVTDNTEAFF
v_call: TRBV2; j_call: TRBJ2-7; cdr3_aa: CASSEDGRRFEQYF
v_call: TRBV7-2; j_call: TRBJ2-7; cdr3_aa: CASSFGRGSLNEQYF
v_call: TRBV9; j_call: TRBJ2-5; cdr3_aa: CASSAYTSSQETQYF
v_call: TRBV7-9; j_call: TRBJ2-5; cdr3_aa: CSSSGRDRVVATQYF
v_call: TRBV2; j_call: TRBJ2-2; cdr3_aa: CAARPLGLARNTGELFF
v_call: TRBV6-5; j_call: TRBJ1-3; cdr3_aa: CASSYDRDTGNTIYF
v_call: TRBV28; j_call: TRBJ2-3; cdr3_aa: CASSRVDTQYF
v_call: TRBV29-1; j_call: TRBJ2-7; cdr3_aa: CSVCEQGVSEQYF
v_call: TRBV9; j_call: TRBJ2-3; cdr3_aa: CASSAGLAETDTQYF
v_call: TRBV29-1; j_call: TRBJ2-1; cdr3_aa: CSAWASYNEQFF
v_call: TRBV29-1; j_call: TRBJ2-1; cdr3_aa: CSVEEGYTDYEQFF
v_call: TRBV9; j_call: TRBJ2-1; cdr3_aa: CASSLRGQDEQFF
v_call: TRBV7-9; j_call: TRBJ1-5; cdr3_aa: CASSLAYGNQPQHF
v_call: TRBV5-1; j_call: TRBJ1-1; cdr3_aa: CASSENQGVTEAFF
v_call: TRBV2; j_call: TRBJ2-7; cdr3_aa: CASHGGTYEQYF
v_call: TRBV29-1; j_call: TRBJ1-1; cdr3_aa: CSVGTGAGTEAFF